This T cell receptor (beta chain) was identified in a study of blood T cell repertoires in COVID-19. For the study at large: T cells, B-cell-depleted T cells, or PBMCs provided the cDNA or gDNA that served as material.

Method: immunoSEQ multiplex PCR; TCRdb's copy keeps in-frame clones and lacks some. Found here are 450,000 or so clones, roughly 89% of them singletons; the top ten hold about 0.91%. The CDR3 covers 14 residues. V lost 3 bases and J lost 1, with 6 bases in between. Germline V gene lookup returns CDR1 MNHEY and CDR2 SMNVEV (reference sequence). Followed longitudinally, the Seattle patients had been enrolled during active infection. Concerning this clone itself: Other nucleotide sequences in the sample specify the same CDR3.

This chain links TRBV27 with TRBJ1-4; D is perhaps TRBD1 (5 bases). Specimen: peripheral blood. The sequence derives from a man aged 18 to 29 with COVID-19, enrolled during active disease. CDR3 bases: TGTGCCAGCAGTTTTCAGGGAACTAATGAAAAACTGTTTTTT. Translated, it gives CASSFQGTNEKLFF.